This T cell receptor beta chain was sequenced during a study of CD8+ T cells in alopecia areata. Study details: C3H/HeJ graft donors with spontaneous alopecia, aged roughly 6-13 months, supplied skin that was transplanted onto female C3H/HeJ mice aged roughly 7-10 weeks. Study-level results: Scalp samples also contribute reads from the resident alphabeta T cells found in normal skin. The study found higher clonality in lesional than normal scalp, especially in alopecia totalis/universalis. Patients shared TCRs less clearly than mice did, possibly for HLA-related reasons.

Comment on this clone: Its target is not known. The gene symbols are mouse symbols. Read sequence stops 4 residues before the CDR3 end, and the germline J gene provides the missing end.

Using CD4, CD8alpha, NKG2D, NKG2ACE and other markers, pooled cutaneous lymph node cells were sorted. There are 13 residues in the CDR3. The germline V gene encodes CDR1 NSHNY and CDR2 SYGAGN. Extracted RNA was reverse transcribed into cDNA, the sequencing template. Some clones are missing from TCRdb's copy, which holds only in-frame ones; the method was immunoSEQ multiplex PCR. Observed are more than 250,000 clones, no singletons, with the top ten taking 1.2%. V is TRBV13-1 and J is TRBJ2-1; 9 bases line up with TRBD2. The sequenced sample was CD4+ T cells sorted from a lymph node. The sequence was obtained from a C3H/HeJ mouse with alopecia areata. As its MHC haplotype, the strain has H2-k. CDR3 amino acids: CASRGLGLAEQFF. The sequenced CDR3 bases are TGTGCCAGCAGAGGACTGGGGCTAGCT.